The rows below give T cell receptor beta chains drawn from one sample of a study of neurological immune-mediated disorders. Each CDR3 protein gets one entry after TCRdb re-called the 5' RACE reads with MiXCR. The repertoire has around 56,000 distinct CDR3 sequences, approximately 25% of them found once; the top ten carry about 4.9%. The source material was PBMCs. The receptors shown here come from a man in his 60s with HTLV-1-associated myelopathy (HAM/TSP). Both conserved end residues are part of each CDR3. Each record gives: V gene, CDR3 length, clone size, J gene, D gene, CDR3 protein, CDR3 DNA. D genes are given only for firm matches. The listing skips clone size in some rows; elsewhere it reads once, few, many or a size class.

>TRBV5-5|14|many|TRBJ1-1|NA
CASSSGNWHTEAFF
TGTGCCAGCAGTTCGGGTAATTGGCACACTGAAGCTTTCTTT
>TRBV5-1|17|NA|TRBJ2-7|TRBD1
CANSLSYPGTESYEQYF
TGCGCCAACAGTTTATCCTACCCCGGGACAGAGTCCTACGAGCAGTACTTC
>TRBV5-1|16|many|TRBJ2-1|NA
CASSSGGGSSYNEQFF
TGCGCCAGCAGCTCTGGGGGCGGGAGCTCCTACAATGAGCAGTTCTTC
>TRBV28|15|many|TRBJ2-7|NA
CASSRLGGVIGEQYF
TGTGCCAGCAGCCGTCTAGGGGGGGTTATAGGCGAGCAGTACTTC
>TRBV25-1|13|many|TRBJ1-1|NA
CASKYGGNTEAFF
TGTGCCAGCAAATATGGGGGGAACACTGAAGCTTTCTTT
>TRBV19|13|NA|TRBJ1-2|NA
CASSMPGGYGYTF
TGTGCCAGTAGTATGCCAGGAGGTTATGGCTACACCTTC
>TRBV4-1|16|many|TRBJ1-5|NA
CASSQLGSPGNQPQHF
TGCGCCAGCAGCCAATTGGGCTCCCCGGGCAATCAGCCCCAGCATTTT
>TRBV24-1|16|many|TRBJ2-3|NA
CATSESTGPSTDTQYF
TGTGCCACCAGTGAATCGACAGGCCCAAGCACAGATACGCAGTATTTT
>TRBV20-1|14|many|TRBJ2-2|NA
CSAQDSGGNGELFF
TGCAGTGCACAAGACAGTGGGGGAAACGGGGAGCTGTTTTTT
>TRBV18|14|NA|TRBJ1-1|NA
CASSPRERSTEAFF
TGTGCCAGCTCACCACGGGAAAGGTCCACTGAAGCTTTCTTT
>TRBV5-1|16|many|TRBJ2-5|TRBD1
CASSLGPTGTQETQYF
TGCGCCAGCAGCTTGGGTCCGACAGGGACCCAAGAGACCCAGTACTTC
>TRBV5-6|14|many|TRBJ1-6|TRBD1
CASSFGGGLAPLHF
TGTGCCAGCAGCTTTGGAGGGGGCCTGGCACCCCTCCACTTT
>TRBV21-1|15|NA|TRBJ1-5|NA
CASSNRTGSNQTQNF
TGTGCCAGCAGCAATCGGACAGGGAGCAATCAGACCCAGAATTTT
>TRBV20-1|15|NA|TRBJ1-1|NA
CSARRPGTKNTEAFF
TGCAGTGCCAGGAGACCCGGCACTAAGAACACTGAAGCTTTCTTT
>TRBV20-1|12|few|TRBJ1-1|NA
CSAYYKNTEAFF
TGCAGTGCGTACTATAAGAACACTGAAGCTTTCTTT
>TRBV29-1|13|once|TRBJ2-1|NA
CSVGRGGGHEQFF
TGCAGCGTCGGCCGAGGGGGGGGGCATGAGCAGTTCTTC
>TRBV20-1|14|few|TRBJ1-1|NA
CSAQIGASNTEAFF
TGCAGTGCTCAAATTGGGGCCAGTAACACTGAAGCTTTCTTT
>TRBV29-1|13|many|TRBJ1-5|TRBD1
CSVGTGYNQPQHF
TGCAGCGTTGGGACAGGGTACAATCAGCCCCAGCATTTT
>TRBV20-1|17|medium-sized|TRBJ2-7|NA
CSANLRGIAETSYEQYF
TGCAGTGCTAACCTGAGAGGGATAGCGGAGACCTCCTACGAGCAGTACTTC
>TRBV20-1|14|NA|TRBJ2-2|NA
CSAIADRNTGELFF
TGCAGTGCTATCGCGGACAGGAACACCGGGGAGCTGTTTTTT
>TRBV5-5|13|many|TRBJ2-3|NA
CASSLASTDTQYF
TGTGCCAGCAGCTTGGCTAGCACAGATACGCAGTATTTT
>TRBV5-1|14|NA|TRBJ2-7|NA
CASSLGGGLDEQSF
TGCGCCAGCAGCTTGGGCGGGGGCCTCGACGAGCAGTCCTTC
>TRBV21-1|13|many|TRBJ2-1|NA
CASSTFRGDEQFF
TGTGCCAGCAGCACCTTCCGAGGGGATGAGCAGTTCTTC
>TRBV20-1|15|NA|TRBJ2-1|NA
CSATPWGSAMDEQFF
TGCAGTGCTACTCCATGGGGGAGTGCCATGGATGAGCAGTTCTTC
>TRBV28|16|many|TRBJ1-2|TRBD1
CASSSLKGQGTYGYTF
TGTGCCAGCAGCTCTCTAAAAGGACAGGGAACCTATGGCTACACCTTC
>TRBV5-1|15|many|TRBJ1-3|NA
CASSSTSGSGNTIYF
TGCGCCAGCAGCTCGACTTCCGGCTCTGGAAACACCATATATTTT
>TRBV7-2|17|NA|TRBJ2-1|TRBD2
CASSLGLAGGNYNEQFF
TGTGCCAGCAGCTTGGGACTAGCGGGAGGGAACTACAATGAGCAGTTCTTC
>TRBV29-1|16|many|TRBJ2-7|NA
CSVLKADRATPYEQYF
TGCAGCGTCCTTAAAGCCGACAGAGCCACCCCCTACGAGCAGTACTTC
>TRBV27|14|few|TRBJ2-1|NA
CASRLGPTVNEQFF
TGTGCCAGCAGGCTGGGGCCGACTGTCAATGAGCAGTTCTTC
>TRBV12-3/TRBV12-4|13|many|TRBJ1-2|NA
CASSLAANYGYTF
TGTGCCAGCAGTTTGGCGGCTAACTATGGCTACACCTTC
>TRBV7-3|16|many|TRBJ2-1|TRBD2
CASSLRASGRGSEQFF
TGTGCCAGCAGCTTAAGGGCTAGCGGGAGGGGAAGTGAGCAGTTCTTC
>TRBV29-1|14|NA|TRBJ2-2|NA
CSALQGSGTGELFF
TGCAGCGCTCTACAGGGCTCGGGGACCGGGGAGCTGTTTTTT